Listed here are 31 T cell receptor beta chains from one sample, sequenced in a study of regulatory T cells in long-lasting Graves disease. Time point given: newly diagnosed GD, antithyroid drugs for less than 3 months. From RNA extracted from PBMCs, the TCR library was made. In building TCR beta libraries, iRepertoire HTBI primers were used together with Arm-PCR of CDR3 regions. TCRdb called the multiplex PCR reads again in MiXCR, with one record for every CDR3 protein. The table records some 320,000 distinct CDR3 sequences, 15% to 20% of them present only once. Sequences were derived from peripheral blood mononuclear cells (PBMCs), sampled at new diagnosis, from a patient treated with antithyroid drugs. These receptors originate from a female donor with Graves disease.

This clonotype was seen ten or more times. The J gene is TRBJ2-7, the V gene TRBV20-1, with 9 nucleotides matching TRBD2. CDR1 is DFQATT and CDR2 is SNEGSKA in the germline V gene (reference sequence). Trimming cost V 6 bases and J 1 base; bases outside gene matches: 10. The length of the CDR3 is 15 residues. CDR3 loop: CSASTRLAASYEQYF. DNA of the CDR3: TGCAGTGCAAGTACCAGACTAGCGGCGTCCTACGAGCAGTACTTC.

V usage is TRBV28 and J usage is TRBJ2-1, with 12 bases that match TRBD1. Germline values: CDR1 MDHEN, CDR2 SYDVKM. The CDR3 runs 16 residues. V lost 2 bases to trimming and J lost 8 bases; unmatched junction nucleotides: 7. CDR3 loop: CASSLPGTGGIYEQFF. As DNA, the CDR3 is TGTGCCAGCAGTTTACCCGGGACAGGGGGCATCTATGAGCAGTTCTTC.

This clonotype was picked up many times. This rearrangement joins TRBV2 to TRBJ2-7; 7 bases line up with TRBD1. The CDR3 contains 11 residues. V gave up 5 bases and J gave up 8 bases; unmatched junction bases: 3. Germline values: CDR1 SNHLY, CDR2 FYNNEI. CDR3 sequence reads: CASSRQGQQYF. The CDR3 coding sequence is TGTGCCAGCAGTCGACAGGGCCAGCAGTACTTC.

This clonotype has at least ten counts. The chain uses TRBV7-6 and TRBJ2-1; D gene ambiguous. The CDR3 spans 15 residues. CDR1 is SGHVS and CDR2 is FNYEAQ in the germline V gene. The V end was cut by 1 base, the J end by 6 bases, with 13 bases between. CDR3 in DNA: TGTGCCAGCAGCTTAGGTTCCTTCGGCGGCAATGAGCAGTTCTTC. It encodes CASSLGSFGGNEQFF.

This clonotype was seen many times. The V call is TRBV5-6, the J call TRBJ2-7; 7 positions agree with TRBD1. V lost 3 bases to trimming and J lost 7 bases; unmatched junction nucleotides: 13. CDR1 and CDR2 from the germline V gene are SGHDT and YYEEEE. CDR3 length: 15 amino acids. The CDR3 bases are TGTGCCAGCAGCTATCCCGGGACAGTTTTTGGGGAGCAGTACTTC. It yields the protein CASSYPGTVFGEQYF.

The CDR3 sequence is CASSITLADYNEQFF. The CDR3 nucleotides are TGTGCCAGTAGTATAACACTAGCGGACTACAATGAGCAGTTCTTC. J is TRBJ2-1 and V is TRBV19; 8 bases agree with TRBD2. Germline loops: CDR1 LNHDA, CDR2 SQIVND (reference sequence). This CDR3 region has 15 residues. Unmatched junction bases numbered 3, after V lost 2 bases and J lost 3 bases.

About this clonotype itself: This may be a read error: a much more frequent sequence differs by one nucleotide. The rearrangement joins TRBV7-9 to TRBJ2-3; the D gene is possibly TRBD1 (5 bases). CDR3 length: 14 residues. Trimming took 4 bases from V and 3 from J, leaving 11 bases between them. Germline CDR1 SEHNR, CDR2 FQNEAQ (reference sequence). The CDR3 region is CASSYGRATDTQYF. The CDR3 nucleotides are TGTGCCAGCAGCTATGGCAGGGCAACAGATACGCAGTATTTT. The full variable domain, completed using reference TRBV7-9 and TRBJ2-3, is DTGVSQNPRHKITKRGQNVTFRCDPISEHNRLYWYRQTLGQGPEFLTYFQNEAQLEKSRLLSDRFSAERPKGSFSTLEIQRTEQGDSAMYLCASSYGRATDTQYFGPGTRLTVL.

As for this clonotype: A much larger clone differs from this one at a single base, so this may be a read error. The CDR3 does not close with the conserved phenylalanine or tryptophan, likely indicating a read error. This rearrangement joins TRBV6-9 to TRBJ2-1, with TRBD2 matching 7 bases. The J call is uncertain, as TRBJ2-5 better fits the DNA end. The length of the CDR3 is 13 residues. Looked up from germline, CDR1 is MNHGY and CDR2 is SVAAGI. CDR3 coding DNA: TGTGCCAGCAGTTACACGGGAGGAGAGACCCAGTACTCC. This gives the protein CASSYTGGETQYS.

In this sample, this clonotype turned up a few times. The CDR3 here is CASSVLGGSGGETQYF. The CDR3 bases are TGTGCCAGCAGCGTTCTAGGCGGAAGCGGGGGAGAGACCCAGTACTTC. The chain has TRBV9 and TRBJ2-5, with TRBD2 matching 8 bases. V gave up 2 bases and J gave up 4 bases; unmatched junction bases: 10. This CDR3 region has 16 residues. Germline V gives CDR1 SGDLS, CDR2 YYNGEE.

This clonotype occurred many times. The chain has TRBV3-1 and TRBJ2-3; D gene ambiguous. The CDR3 is made up of 12 amino acids. In germline, CDR1 is LGHDT, CDR2 YNNKEL (reference sequence). V was cut by 5 bases and J by 1 base, with 4 bases left in between. Here the CDR3 DNA reads TGTGCCAGCAGCAAGGGCACAGATACGCAGTATTTT. It is translated as CASSKGTDTQYF.

This clonotype was recorded at least ten times. The chain combines TRBV9 with TRBJ1-2; 7 bases map to TRBD1. The CDR3 loop spans 15 amino acids. In germline, CDR1 is SGDLS, CDR2 YYNGEE. V shed 0 bases, J shed 6 bases, and the junction held 8 bases outside the gene matches. CDR3 residues: CASSVGYSQGDGYTF. The CDR3 DNA follows: TGTGCCAGCAGCGTAGGTTACAGTCAGGGGGATGGCTACACCTTC.

This clonotype was detected many times. The chain carries TRBV6-1 and TRBJ2-2, with 9 bases lining up with TRBD2. The length of the CDR3 is 14 residues. The V gene's germline CDR1 is MNHNS and CDR2 SASEGT. V gave up 8 bases and J gave up 8 bases; unmatched junction bases: 9. This CDR3 is CASGRREGSGELFF. In nucleotides, the CDR3 is TGTGCCAGCGGGCGGCGGGAGGGATCAGGGGAGCTGTTTTTT.

Remarks on this clonotype: A single base separates this from a much larger clone, so it may be a read error. The genes are TRBV13 and TRBJ1-4; D gene uncertain. The CDR3 is 13 amino acids. Germline CDR1 and CDR2: PRHDT and FYEKMQ (reference sequence). The CDR3 DNA reads as TGTGCCAGCGCGGGCCGGGGTAATGAAGAACTGTTTTTT. It yields the protein CASAGRGNEELFF.

This clonotype was recorded at least ten times. This chain joins TRBV7-8 and TRBJ2-5; 7 bases are a match to TRBD1. V shed 0 bases and J 5 bases; nucleotides not matched to a gene: 9. CDR3 length: 16 residues. CDR1 and CDR2 (germline): SGHVS, FQNEAQ. This chain's CDR3 is CASSLAINRGRETQYF. The CDR3 region has the DNA TGTGCCAGCAGCTTAGCTATCAACAGGGGAAGGGAGACCCAGTACTTC.

This clonotype was seen a handful of times. The genes are TRBV7-8 and TRBJ1-1; a possible D gene is TRBD1 (6 bases). The CDR3 extends over 16 amino acids. Germline CDR1 SGHVS, CDR2 FQNEAQ. The V and J ends lost 1 base and 1 base respectively, with 13 bases between them. The CDR3 sequence is CASSLGVYRANTEAFF. The CDR3 nucleotides are TGTGCCAGCAGCTTAGGGGTTTACAGGGCGAACACTGAAGCTTTCTTT. Using reference TRBV7-8 and TRBJ1-1 for the parts outside the CDR3, the full variable domain is GAGVSQSPRYKVAKRGQDVALRCDPISGHVSLFWYQQALGQGPEFLTYFQNEAQLDKSGLPSDRFFAERPEGSVSTLKIQRTQQEDSAVYLCASSLGVYRANTEAFFGQGTRLTVV.

The chain employs TRBV18 and TRBJ1-3, with D uncertain. V shed 4 bases and J shed 0 bases, with 13 bases lying between them. The CDR3 sequence is 16 residues long. Germline V lookup: CDR1 KGHSH, CDR2 LQKENI. The CDR3 is CASSLPVGHSGNTIYF. The CDR3 DNA sequence: TGTGCCAGCTCACTCCCTGTCGGGCACTCTGGAAACACCATATATTTT.

Ten or more counts support this clonotype. The chain uses TRBV27 and TRBJ2-1, with D tentatively TRBD2 (5 bases). V lost 6 bases to trimming and J lost 10 bases, with 19 bases between them. Germline V gene lookup returns CDR1 MNHEY and CDR2 SMNVEV (reference sequence). The CDR3 loop spans 14 amino acids. The CDR3 loop reads CASRGLRRRDEQFF. The CDR3 region has the DNA TGTGCCAGCAGGGGCCTCCGGAGGAGAGACGAGCAGTTCTTC.

The chain joins TRBV9 to TRBJ1-1; D gene unclear. The CDR3 is 13 amino acids. CDR1 is SGDLS, CDR2 YYNGEE, per germline. The V end was cut by 4 bases, the J end by 6 bases, with 13 bases between. CDR3 coding DNA: TGTGCCAGCAGCAAAGGACGGCTATCTGAAGCTTTCTTT. Its protein product is CASSKGRLSEAFF.

This clonotype occurred a few times. The CDR3 sequence is CASSYSFPGLGRSGELFF. The CDR3 nucleotides are TGTGCCAGCAGTTACTCCTTCCCGGGACTAGGGCGGAGCGGGGAGCTGTTTTTT. This rearrangement joins TRBV6-5 to TRBJ2-2; 8 positions agree with TRBD2. This CDR3 comprises 18 residues. With 0 bases clipped from V and 7 bases from J, the junction kept 13 bases outside the gene matches. CDR1 and CDR2 (germline): MNHEY, SVGAGI.

This clonotype was counted ten times or more. V gene TRBV28 combines with J gene TRBJ2-5; possible D gene TRBD1, 6 bases. Trimming cost V 2 bases and J 4 bases, with 17 bases left between them. The CDR3 is 16 amino acids. Per the germline V gene, CDR1 is MDHEN and CDR2 is SYDVKM. This CDR3 is CASSLGGPFRGETQYF. CDR3 coding DNA: TGTGCCAGCAGTTTAGGGGGCCCGTTTAGAGGAGAGACCCAGTACTTC.

This clonotype appeared many times. Compared with germline, one end of the junction differs, possibly owing to a read error. The chain combines TRBV5-1 with TRBJ2-1, with a weak D call TRBD1 (6 bases). Germline CDR1 reads SGHRS; CDR2 reads YFSETQ. The CDR3 is 13 amino acids. The CDR3 bases are TGTGCCAGCAGCCTGGGGACAAGCAATGAGCAGTTCTTC. It encodes CASSLGTSNEQFF. Based on the CDR3 plus reference TRBV5-1 and TRBJ2-1, the full variable domain is KAGVTQTPRYLIKTRGQQVTLSCSPISGHRSVSWYQQTPGQGLQFLFEYFSETQRNKGNFPGRFSGRQFSNSRSEMNVSTLELGDSALYLCASSLGTSNEQFFGPGTRLTVL.

This clonotype showed up many times. The CDR3 nucleotides read TGTGCCAGCAGCCTCATCCGTGGGGGAAACACCATATATTTT. Its protein is CASSLIRGGNTIYF. The chain couples TRBV3-1 to TRBJ1-3; D not resolved. This CDR3 region has 14 residues. V lost 4 bases, J lost 4 bases, and 11 bases lay in between. Germline V gene lookup returns CDR1 LGHDT and CDR2 YNNKEL (reference sequence).

This clonotype has ten or more counts. CDR3 region: CASSLVRGNEKLFF. In DNA, the CDR3 is TGTGCCAGCAGCTTAGTCAGGGGCAATGAAAAACTGTTTTTT. This sequence joins TRBV11-2 and TRBJ1-4; tentative D call: TRBD1 (6 bases). The length of the CDR3 is 14 residues. V lost 1 base to trimming and J lost 5 bases, with 8 bases between them. Germline CDR1 SGHAT, CDR2 FQNNGV.

In this sample, this clonotype turned up many times. The chain is built from TRBV2 and TRBJ1-1, with a weak D call TRBD1 (5 bases). Deletions cut 6 bases from V and 1 base from J, with 12 bases between. The CDR3 runs 14 residues. Looked up from germline, CDR1 is SNHLY and CDR2 is FYNNEI. CDR3 sequence (DNA): TGTGCCAGCAGAGACAGTAGCAGGAACACTGAAGCTTTCTTT. Its translation: CASRDSSRNTEAFF.

This clonotype was counted many times. The gene calls are TRBV28 and TRBJ2-7; D might be TRBD1 or TRBD2, each matching 7 bases. CDR3 length: 14 residues. The germline CDR1 and CDR2 sequences are MDHEN and SYDVKM. The germline V and J ends were trimmed by 6 bases and 2 bases, with 14 bases remaining between them. CDR3 sequence: CASRRRGGTYEQYF. The CDR3 DNA reads as TGTGCCAGCAGACGCAGGGGGGGTACCTACGAGCAGTACTTC.

Note on this clonotype: This may come from a read error, since a much larger clone is one base off. The chain is built from TRBV6-5 and TRBJ1-2, with D unresolved. The CDR3 loop spans 16 amino acids. V was pared by 1 base and J by 1 base, with 13 bases between. CDR1 and CDR2 from the germline V gene are MNHEY and SVGAGI. As DNA, the CDR3 is TGTGCCAGCAGTTACTTCCCCATGATAATTAACTATGGCTACACCTTC. This translates into CASSYFPMIINYGYTF.

This clonotype was observed at least ten times. The genes are TRBV7-2 and TRBJ1-1; D gene unclear. Trimming removed 3 bases at V and 5 bases at J, with 10 bases between. Germline CDR1 reads SGHTA; CDR2 reads FQGNSA. CDR3 size: 13 residues. The DNA for the CDR3 is TGTGCCAGCAGCTTGCAGGTAGCGACTGAAGCTTTCTTT. This gives the protein CASSLQVATEAFF.

This clonotype was detected many times. The V and J genes are TRBV5-1 and TRBJ2-2; D is unresolved. Trimming removed 7 bases at V and 5 bases at J, with 15 bases between. Germline assignment: CDR1 SGHRS and CDR2 YFSETQ. The CDR3 has 14 amino acids. CDR3 DNA: TGCGCCAGCCAGGAGATAGGACGGACCGGGGAGCTGTTTTTT. Encoded protein: CASQEIGRTGELFF.

This clonotype was recorded at least ten times. This sequence joins TRBV12-3 or TRBV12-4 and TRBJ1-4; D gene uncertain. This CDR3 spans 13 amino acids. V lost 3 bases, J lost 3 bases, and 5 bases lay in between. DNA for the CDR3: TGTGCCAGCAGTTTTGTAGCTAATGAAAAACTGTTTTTT. Translating it yields CASSFVANEKLFF.

This clonotype was detected ten times or more. This chain connects TRBV12-3 or TRBV12-4 to TRBJ2-2; D may correspond to TRBD1 or TRBD2 (5 bases each). This CDR3 has 12 residues. Trimming took off 6 bases at V and 9 bases at J, with 11 bases between the two ends. CDR3 in DNA: TGTGCCAGCAGCCGGGACGTGAGGGAGCTGTTTTTT. As protein: CASSRDVRELFF.

This clonotype was seen many times. The chain has TRBV2 and TRBJ1-1; 9 nucleotides match TRBD1. The CDR3 length is 14 residues. Trimming took 5 bases from V and 6 from J; bases not matched to a gene: 7. Germline V gives CDR1 SNHLY, CDR2 FYNNEI. The chain's CDR3 is CASSTDRGRAEAFF. The CDR3 DNA sequence: TGTGCCAGCAGTACGGACAGGGGTAGGGCTGAAGCTTTCTTT.